The rows below give T cell receptor beta chains drawn from one sample of a study of Tregs in tolerant kidney transplant recipients. Libraries were prepared by immunoSEQ multiplex PCR; TCRdb keeps only in-frame clonotypes and omits some of them. This table holds roughly 250,000 clones, roughly 84% found once. Sequencing was carried out using CD4+ T cells from blood. These receptors were taken from a human donor in good health. Both conserved end residues are part of each CDR3. A D gene is named only where the DNA matches it firmly.

v_call: TRBV5-6; d_call: .; j_call: TRBJ2-5; cdr3_aa: CASSLQPVRQETQYF
v_call: TRBV4-1; d_call: .; j_call: TRBJ1-4; cdr3_aa: CASSQVRVEKLFF
v_call: TRBV7-8; d_call: .; j_call: TRBJ1-1; cdr3_aa: CASSHRGGTVNTEAFF
v_call: TRBV15; d_call: .; j_call: TRBJ1-5; cdr3_aa: CATSRTGNQPQHF
v_call: TRBV18; d_call: .; j_call: TRBJ2-2; cdr3_aa: CASSPPTRTGELFF
v_call: TRBV5-5; d_call: TRBD1; j_call: TRBJ2-1; cdr3_aa: CASSRGTAEPNEQFF
v_call: TRBV19; d_call: .; j_call: TRBJ2-1; cdr3_aa: CASSGRSSYNEQFF
v_call: TRBV30; d_call: TRBD2; j_call: TRBJ2-3; cdr3_aa: CAWSFGGAADTQYF
v_call: TRBV18; d_call: TRBD2; j_call: TRBJ2-5; cdr3_aa: CASSPWGGQETQYF
v_call: TRBV12-5; d_call: .; j_call: TRBJ1-2; cdr3_aa: CASGFDKTEAKGYGYTF